Listed below are T cell receptor beta chains from one sample, sequenced in a study of shared clonotypes between healthy human individuals. The protocol was immunoSEQ multiplex PCR, while the TCRdb copy is restricted to in-frame clones and leaves out a portion. The sample lists under 650,000 clones; 90% to 96% were seen once. What was sequenced was naive CD4+ T cells sorted from blood. These receptors all come from a woman in her thirties in good health. The CDR3 runs from the conserved cysteine through the conserved F or W. D genes are given only for firm matches. Clone size, where shown, is once, few, many, or a class for clones that have expanded.

CDR3: CASSFDRAHSYEQYF; DNA: TGCGCCAGCAGCTTTGACCGGGCCCACTCCTACGAGCAGTACTTC; size: .; D: .; J: TRBJ2-7; V: TRBV5-1
CDR3: CASSPGPRQYF; DNA: TGTGCCAGCTCACCCGGGCCCCGACAGTACTTC; size: few; D: .; J: TRBJ2-5; V: TRBV18
CDR3: CASGTTGGVSEAFF; DNA: TGCGCCAGCGGAACGACAGGGGGCGTATCTGAAGCTTTCTTT; size: .; D: TRBD1; J: TRBJ1-1; V: TRBV5-1
CDR3: CASSLKSSSYEQYF; DNA: TGTGCCAGCAGTTTAAAAAGCAGCTCCTACGAGCAGTACTTC; size: .; D: .; J: TRBJ2-7; V: TRBV27
CDR3: CASSQAPMTSANTGELFF; DNA: TGCGCCAGCAGCCAAGCGCCGATGACTAGCGCGAACACCGGGGAGCTGTTTTTT; size: .; D: TRBD2; J: TRBJ2-2; V: TRBV4-1
CDR3: CASSEVWLVGIASYEQYF; DNA: TGTGCCAGCAGTGAAGTGTGGCTGGTAGGCATCGCCTCCTACGAGCAGTACTTC; size: once; D: .; J: TRBJ2-7; V: TRBV2
CDR3: CASSQGFNQPQHF; DNA: TGTGCCAGCAGCCAGGGATTCAATCAGCCCCAGCATTTT; size: .; D: .; J: TRBJ1-5; V: TRBV6-1
CDR3: CASSSDISYEQYF; DNA: TGCGCCAGCAGCTCCGACATCTCCTACGAGCAGTACTTC; size: .; D: .; J: TRBJ2-7; V: TRBV5-1
CDR3: CASSLASAGAVNTEAFF; DNA: TGCGCCAGCAGCTTGGCTTCGGCAGGGGCGGTGAACACTGAAGCTTTCTTT; size: .; D: .; J: TRBJ1-1; V: TRBV5-1
CDR3: CTSRRSREQYF; DNA: TGCACCAGCCGTCGGAGTCGCGAGCAGTACTTC; size: .; D: .; J: TRBJ2-7; V: TRBV1
CDR3: CASSPRTGGQETQYF; DNA: TGTGCCAGCTCACCGAGGACTGGGGGCCAAGAGACCCAGTACTTC; size: .; D: .; J: TRBJ2-5; V: TRBV18
CDR3: CASSHQRNAYNEQFF; DNA: TGTGCCAGCAGCCACCAGCGGAATGCCTACAATGAGCAGTTCTTC; size: .; D: .; J: TRBJ2-1; V: TRBV5-4
CDR3: CASSEGQYGYTF; DNA: TGTGCCAGCAGTGAAGGGCAGTATGGCTACACCTTC; size: .; D: .; J: TRBJ1-2; V: TRBV25-1
CDR3: CATSYPSGSDEQYF; DNA: TGTGCCACCAGTTACCCTAGCGGCAGTGACGAGCAGTACTTC; size: .; D: TRBD2; J: TRBJ2-7; V: TRBV15
CDR3: CASSFPGTGSYEQYF; DNA: TGTGCCAGCAGTTTCCCTGGTACGGGCTCCTACGAGCAGTACTTC; size: once; D: .; J: TRBJ2-7; V: TRBV28
CDR3: CAIGERRDTDTQYF; DNA: TGTGCCATCGGAGAGAGGAGAGACACAGATACGCAGTATTTT; size: once; D: .; J: TRBJ2-3; V: TRBV10-3
CDR3: CASSFDRYSGNTIYF; DNA: TGTGCCAGCAGTTTCGACAGGTACTCTGGAAACACCATATATTTT; size: .; D: .; J: TRBJ1-3; V: TRBV6-5
CDR3: CASSISPSTEAFF; DNA: TGTGCCAGTAGTATAAGTCCGTCGACTGAAGCTTTCTTT; size: .; D: .; J: TRBJ1-1; V: TRBV19
CDR3: CASSLESGVLDTQYF; DNA: TGTGCCAGCAGCTTGGAGAGCGGGGTCCTAGATACGCAGTATTTT; size: .; D: TRBD2; J: TRBJ2-3; V: TRBV5-4
CDR3: CASSLDPSGELFF; DNA: TGTGCCAGCAGCTTAGATCCCTCCGGGGAGCTGTTTTTT; size: .; D: .; J: TRBJ2-2; V: TRBV7-8
CDR3: CASSLVGSGSNEQFF; DNA: TGCGCCAGCAGCTTGGTGGGAAGCGGGTCTAATGAGCAGTTCTTC; size: .; D: .; J: TRBJ2-1; V: TRBV5-1
CDR3: CASSLIPGAHEQYF; DNA: TGCGCCAGCAGCTTAATTCCTGGGGCCCACGAGCAGTACTTC; size: .; D: .; J: TRBJ2-7; V: TRBV5-1
CDR3: CASSFGQDRNSPLHF; DNA: TGTGCCAGCAGCTTTGGCCAGGACCGTAATTCACCCCTCCACTTT; size: .; D: .; J: TRBJ1-6; V: TRBV9
CDR3: CASSPGGLEEQYF; DNA: TGTGCCAGCAGTCCGGGAGGGTTAGAAGAGCAGTACTTC; size: once; D: TRBD2; J: TRBJ2-7; V: TRBV27
CDR3: CASRRLKDGQPQHF; DNA: TGTGCCAGCAGGCGCCTAAAGGATGGGCAGCCCCAGCATTTT; size: few; D: .; J: TRBJ1-5; V: TRBV2
CDR3: CASSQRLADTQYF; DNA: TGTGCCAGCAGCCAGAGACTAGCGGATACGCAGTATTTT; size: .; D: TRBD2; J: TRBJ2-3; V: TRBV5-4
CDR3: CASSQGGLAELTGELFF; DNA: TGTGCCAGCAGCCAAGGGGGACTAGCGGAACTAACCGGGGAGCTGTTTTTT; size: .; D: TRBD2; J: TRBJ2-2; V: TRBV4-2
CDR3: CASIVRLNYGYTF; DNA: TGTGCCAGCATAGTAAGGTTAAACTATGGCTACACCTTC; size: .; D: .; J: TRBJ1-2; V: TRBV2
CDR3: CASSPRQGDILGYTF; DNA: TGTGCCAGTAGTCCCCGACAGGGGGACATCTTGGGCTACACCTTC; size: once; D: TRBD1; J: TRBJ1-2; V: TRBV19
CDR3: CASSPGQRSSSTDTQYF; DNA: TGTGCCAGCAGCCCGGGACAGCGAAGCTCTAGCACAGATACGCAGTATTTT; size: once; D: TRBD1; J: TRBJ2-3; V: TRBV14
CDR3: CAISGTGVDTQYF; DNA: TGTGCCATCAGTGGTACAGGGGTAGATACGCAGTATTTT; size: .; D: TRBD1; J: TRBJ2-3; V: TRBV10-3
CDR3: CASSPPTASSGNTIYF; DNA: TGTGCCAGCTCACCACCGACAGCAAGCTCTGGAAACACCATATATTTT; size: .; D: .; J: TRBJ1-3; V: TRBV18
CDR3: CASSLDRDYGYTF; DNA: TGTGCCAGCAGCTTAGACAGGGATTATGGCTACACCTTC; size: .; D: .; J: TRBJ1-2; V: TRBV11-2
CDR3: CAISEGQGGGQPQHF; DNA: TGTGCCATCAGTGAGGGGCAGGGAGGCGGACAGCCCCAGCATTTT; size: .; D: .; J: TRBJ1-5; V: TRBV10-3
CDR3: CASSDQGIYGYTF; DNA: TGTGCCAGCAGTGATCAGGGAATCTATGGCTACACCTTC; size: .; D: .; J: TRBJ1-2; V: TRBV2
CDR3: CASSEMPLAGFQTHEQFF; DNA: TGTGCCAGCAGCGAGATGCCCCTAGCGGGCTTCCAGACCCATGAGCAGTTCTTC; size: .; D: TRBD2; J: TRBJ2-1; V: TRBV9
CDR3: CASRARGTKVPYF; DNA: TGTGCCAGCCGAGCGCGGGGGACAAAAGTGCCGTACTTC; size: .; D: .; J: TRBJ2-7; V: TRBV19
CDR3: CASSSTGAGNTIYF; DNA: TGTGCCAGCAGTTCGACAGGGGCCGGAAACACCATATATTTT; size: .; D: TRBD1; J: TRBJ1-3; V: TRBV27
CDR3: CASSIGQRLAYEQYF; DNA: TGTGCCAGTAGTATAGGACAACGACTAGCCTACGAGCAGTACTTC; size: .; D: .; J: TRBJ2-7; V: TRBV19
CDR3: CASVRAGGYNEQFF; DNA: TGTGCGAGCGTGCGAGCGGGGGGGTACAATGAGCAGTTCTTC; size: once; D: TRBD2; J: TRBJ2-1; V: TRBV19